This TCR beta chain emerged from a study of T cell clonality in common variable immunodeficiency. Points from the study as a whole: Links between repertoire features and CVID complications were heterogeneity-limited. Reportedly, TCR beta sequences from common variable immunodeficiency showed fewer deletions and N-nucleotide insertions.

Trimming stripped 2 bases from V and 1 base from J, with 14 bases between. Germline CDR1 KGHSH, CDR2 LQKENI. The CDR3 has 16 residues. This clone has at least ten counts. Its antigen is still unknown. The DNA ends 3 residues before the CDR3 does, and the rest of the CDR3 is filled in from the germline J gene. Control and CVID samples contributed equal amounts of genomic DNA. Sequenced by immunoSEQ multiplex PCR; TCRdb stores in-frame clones only, minus some. In total the sample includes under 45,000 clones, none of them seen once. This chain uses TRBV18 with TRBJ1-1; D is uncertain. The TCR was taken from a person aged 18 to 75 in good health. Sequencing was performed on peripheral blood mononuclear cells. The covered CDR3 bases are TGTGCCAGCTCACCAGCAGGAGGGCAGAGGAACACTGAA. Translation gives CASSPAGGQRNTE. In full, the CDR3 is CASSPAGGQRNTEAFF.